The entry below gives a single T cell receptor beta chain sequence along with its context. Its antigen is undetermined. V trimming: 0 bases; J trimming: 0 bases; junction bases outside the gene matches: 9. The V gene's germline CDR1 is DFQATT and CDR2 SNEGSKA (reference sequence). The CDR3 runs 18 residues. TCRdb reprocessed the 5' RACE reads with MiXCR, giving one entry per CDR3 protein. The table shows approximately 680,000 distinct CDR3 sequences, with under 8.5% occurring only once. The sample belongs to a study of identical twins. Whole-study findings and limits: Weaker excess sharing between twins was seen in beta out-of-frame sequences. Twins shared out-of-frame alpha sequences with excess low generation probability.

The same data also contributed to another study, on yellow fever vaccine responses in identical twins.

The sequenced sample consisted of PBMCs. The TCR was taken from a woman between 18 and 30 years old in good health. J is TRBJ2-3 and V is TRBV20-1, with 10 bases fitting TRBD2. CDR3 coding DNA: TGCAGTGCTAGAGATAGTTACCGGGGACTAGCGAGCACAGATACGCAGTATTTT. Its translation: CSARDSYRGLASTDTQYF.